Listed below are T cell receptor beta chains from one sample, sequenced in a study of blood T cell repertoires in COVID-19. Data came from immunoSEQ multiplex PCR; TCRdb stores just in-frame clones and leaves some out. The sample includes under 200,000 clones, roughly 86% of them seen just once. Material for sequencing was peripheral blood. The receptors were sampled from a man between 18 and 29 years old with active or convalescent COVID-19. Each CDR3 is given with its conserved first and last residue. D genes are given only for firm matches. The listing skips clone size in some rows; elsewhere it reads once, few, many or a size class.

cdr3_aa: CASRGSGTYNEQFF
cdr3_nt: TGTGCCAGCAGGGGATCCGGGACTTACAATGAGCAGTTCTTC
j_call: TRBJ2-1
d_call: .
v_call: TRBV7-2
clone_size: .

cdr3_aa: CASSLGGGDNSPLHF
cdr3_nt: TGTGCCAGCAGCCTCGGAGGGGGCGATAATTCACCCCTCCACTTT
j_call: TRBJ1-6
d_call: TRBD1
v_call: TRBV7-2
clone_size: .

cdr3_aa: CASSSGGSGANVLTF
cdr3_nt: TGTGCCAGTAGTTCAGGGGGCTCTGGGGCCAACGTCCTGACTTTC
j_call: TRBJ2-6
d_call: TRBD1
v_call: TRBV19
clone_size: .

cdr3_aa: CASSQGSGGANEQFF
cdr3_nt: TGTGCCAGCAGCCAAGGTAGCGGAGGGGCCAATGAGCAGTTCTTC
j_call: TRBJ2-1
d_call: .
v_call: TRBV3-1/TRBV3-2
clone_size: .

cdr3_aa: CASSYSIGGDSAFF
cdr3_nt: TGTGCCAGCAGTTACTCGATAGGCGGGGATTCGGCTTTCTTT
j_call: TRBJ1-1
d_call: .
v_call: TRBV6-5
clone_size: once

cdr3_aa: CASSLGRGQVAGNTEAFF
cdr3_nt: TGTGCCAGCAGTTTAGGTCGGGGACAGGTGGCGGGGAACACTGAAGCTTTCTTT
j_call: TRBJ1-1
d_call: TRBD1
v_call: TRBV28
clone_size: .

cdr3_aa: CSASSGATGETQYF
cdr3_nt: TGCAGTGCTAGTTCAGGGGCAACTGGTGAGACCCAGTACTTC
j_call: TRBJ2-5
d_call: .
v_call: TRBV20-1
clone_size: .

cdr3_aa: CASSPRPATNEKLFF
cdr3_nt: TGTGCCAGCAGCCCCCGCCCGGCAACTAATGAAAAACTGTTTTTT
j_call: TRBJ1-4
d_call: .
v_call: TRBV3-1/TRBV3-2
clone_size: once

cdr3_aa: CASSYRMNTEAFF
cdr3_nt: TGTGCCAGCAGCTACAGGATGAACACTGAAGCTTTCTTT
j_call: TRBJ1-1
d_call: .
v_call: TRBV27
clone_size: .

cdr3_aa: CASSKALVTGRNSGNTIYF
cdr3_nt: TGTGCCAGCAGCAAAGCTCTGGTGACAGGGCGGAACTCTGGAAACACCATATATTTT
j_call: TRBJ1-3
d_call: .
v_call: TRBV21-1
clone_size: .

cdr3_aa: CAWSVLLGGAEQYF
cdr3_nt: TGTGCCTGGAGTGTACTCCTCGGGGGGGCCGAGCAGTACTTC
j_call: TRBJ2-7
d_call: TRBD2
v_call: TRBV30
clone_size: .

cdr3_aa: CSASRRGHGNTIYF
cdr3_nt: TGCAGTGCTAGTCGTCGAGGGCATGGAAACACCATATATTTT
j_call: TRBJ1-3
d_call: .
v_call: TRBV20-1
clone_size: .

cdr3_aa: CASSHGTGGFSGYTF
cdr3_nt: TGTGCCAGCAGCCACGGGACAGGGGGTTTTAGTGGCTACACCTTC
j_call: TRBJ1-2
d_call: TRBD1
v_call: TRBV27
clone_size: few

cdr3_aa: CASSPPRSGDTDTQYF
cdr3_nt: TGTGCCAGCTCCCCTCCGAGGAGCGGGGACACAGATACGCAGTATTTT
j_call: TRBJ2-3
d_call: TRBD2
v_call: TRBV18
clone_size: .

cdr3_aa: CASSQGGQGGYGYTF
cdr3_nt: TGTGCCAGCTCCCAGGGTGGACAGGGAGGCTATGGCTACACCTTC
j_call: TRBJ1-2
d_call: TRBD1
v_call: TRBV18
clone_size: once

cdr3_aa: CASSSTSQTQYF
cdr3_nt: TGTGCCAGCAGTTCGACTAGCCAAACGCAGTATTTT
j_call: TRBJ2-3
d_call: TRBD2
v_call: TRBV6-6
clone_size: .

cdr3_aa: CATTDSENTEAFF
cdr3_nt: TGTGCCACAACGGACAGCGAGAACACTGAAGCTTTCTTT
j_call: TRBJ1-1
d_call: .
v_call: TRBV24-1
clone_size: .

cdr3_aa: CASGSSYNEQFF
cdr3_nt: TGTGCCAGCGGGAGCTCCTACAATGAGCAGTTCTTC
j_call: TRBJ2-1
d_call: .
v_call: TRBV12-3/TRBV12-4
clone_size: .

cdr3_aa: CASSLTSGGASTGELFF
cdr3_nt: TGTGCCAGCAGCTTAACTAGCGGGGGGGCATCGACCGGGGAGCTGTTTTTT
j_call: TRBJ2-2
d_call: TRBD2
v_call: TRBV7-9
clone_size: once

cdr3_aa: CASRLYGTGDGYTF
cdr3_nt: TGTGCCAGCAGACTCTACGGGACAGGGGATGGCTACACCTTC
j_call: TRBJ1-2
d_call: TRBD1
v_call: TRBV6-5
clone_size: .

cdr3_aa: CASSIGSGETQYF
cdr3_nt: TGTGCCAGTAGTATAGGCTCAGGAGAGACCCAGTACTTC
j_call: TRBJ2-5
d_call: .
v_call: TRBV19
clone_size: .

cdr3_aa: CASSQENTGGYNEQFF
cdr3_nt: TGCGCCAGCAGCCAAGAAAATACAGGGGGCTACAATGAGCAGTTCTTC
j_call: TRBJ2-1
d_call: TRBD1
v_call: TRBV4-1
clone_size: .

cdr3_aa: CASNMTPGTGGPYGYTF
cdr3_nt: TGTGCCAGCAACATGACTCCCGGGACAGGAGGACCCTATGGCTACACCTTC
j_call: TRBJ1-2
d_call: TRBD1
v_call: TRBV28
clone_size: .